This T cell receptor (beta chain) is from a study of blood T cell repertoires in COVID-19. On the study more broadly: T cells, B-cell-depleted T cells, or PBMCs provided the cDNA or gDNA that served as material.

In the authors' methods: Scientists estimated how many nucleated cells there were by amplifying reference gene primers. Sequencing was performed with immunoSEQ multiplex PCR; in TCRdb, only in-frame clones are kept and a portion is missing. D and trimming come from the DNA, and the V and J calls and clone size come from that table. Among 150,000 to 250,000 clones listed, about 90% were seen once. In germline, CDR1 is SGHTA, CDR2 FQGNSA. The length of the CDR3 is 16 residues. Trimming at V came to 5 bases and at J to 2 bases, leaving 7 bases not matched to a gene. Residents of approximately 25 US areas, aged roughly 18 to 89 years, made up the participants. Cohorts were based on clinical histories the participants reported.

The receptor was derived from a woman under 40 who had recovered from COVID-19. This chain links TRBV7-2 with TRBJ2-2; TRBD1 matches 8 bases. Sequencing was carried out using PBMCs or T cells enriched from blood (not recorded which). The CDR3 coding sequence is TGTGCCAGCAGCCCGGGACAGGTCACAAACACCGGGGAGCTGTTTTTT. Its translation is CASSPGQVTNTGELFF.